This T cell receptor (beta chain) is drawn from a study of blood T cells in healthy people across ages (dated by TCRdb to between 2015 and 2016). At the level of the whole study: In model experiments, template switching captured roughly one uniquely barcoded TCR beta cDNA molecule for every two T cells. Using deep sequencing normalized with unique cDNA molecular identifiers, the study measured how TCR beta repertoire diversity changes with age. The donors were split into four age groups: young (average around 15 years), middle-aged (39), aged (about 56) and long-lived (approximately 80). To avoid experimental bias, donors of different ages were distributed randomly across sequencing lanes. The study analyzed two additional independent replicas of 1 million unique cDNA reads from the same blood draw for two donors, one aged 18 to 29 and one aged 80 or older. What the study reported, not specific to this receptor: Because the CMV infection status of the donors was unknown, age-related changes in expanded clonotypes may potentially have been confounded. Observed TCR beta diversity per million T cells fell roughly linearly with age, and a significant reduction was already apparent by age roughly 40. The long-lived group showed more naive CD4+ T cells, fewer expanded clones and increased TCR diversity than the aged group, suggesting age selection. Because profiling used bulk unsorted PBMCs, naive and antigen-experienced compartments could not be compared conclusively. Estimates of total diversity based on one million sequenced T cells were considered lower bounds and underestimates. A strong correlation was found between observed TCR beta diversity and the percentage of naive T cells measured by flow cytometry.

Receptors were amplified or captured by 5' RACE. Sequenced on an Illumina HiSeq 2500. A second about 6 to 11 cycle PCR used a sample-barcoded 5' primer and a J-beta primer mix. A template-switch 5' adaptor carrying 12 random nucleotides introduced a unique molecular identifier onto each TCR beta cDNA molecule. Each sample yielded at least 3 million CDR3-containing paired-end reads. The Mint cDNA synthesis kit, primed by a TRBC-specific oligonucleotide, was used to synthesize first-strand cDNA from all RNA. Following uracil-DNA glycosylase treatment, a first 18-cycle PCR with universal primers M1SS and BC2_uni_R was performed on all cDNA. As for the original processing: Each sample was normalized by randomly selecting 1 million high-quality reads, each carrying a distinct molecular identifier. Reads sharing molecular identifiers were discarded rather than binned into consensus sequences. MiTCR, run with a Q25 quality threshold and the strictest error-elimination algorithm, handled CDR3 identification, clonotype clustering and error correction. A nonparametric unseen species model using Euler transformation provided a lower-bound estimate of total TCR beta diversity. Clones were called with MiXCR by TCRdb after fastp trimmed the public reads at Q25, and only in-frame beta chains were retained. Each CDR3 protein appears once, grouped with its most common genes and DNA. Here the V and J calls rest on TCRdb's processing, not on the authors' analysis. The sample records 700,000 to 850,000 distinct CDR3 sequences, about 55% of which are singletons. 40% to 50% of the sample belongs to the ten largest clones.

As regards this clonotype: The antigen it recognizes is unknown. No base qualities exist here, and no much larger clone lies one base off it.

The CDR3 sequence holds 14 residues, the cysteine and phenylalanine included. Only the CDR3 DNA is retained, 42 bases long and in frame from the first base. The germline V gene supplies CDR1 ENHRY and CDR2 SYGVKD. From V the trimming removes 5 bases and from J it removes 4 bases, while the gene matches leave 5 bases of the junction unaccounted for. The 39 donors, aged roughly 6 to 95 years, were systemically healthy Caucasian individuals from Russia. Roughly 10 milliliters of peripheral blood were drawn from each donor into EDTA-treated Vacutainer tubes. PBMCs were isolated by Ficoll-Paque density-gradient centrifugation, with at least 7 million obtained per sample. Total RNA, at least 6 micrograms per sample, was extracted from PBMCs with Trizol reagent. The percentages of naive CD45RAhigh/CD27high T cells were determined by flow cytometry on a PBMC aliquot from every donor.

The sequence derives from a man older than 75 in good health. Sequenced input: blood. Recombination linked TRBV10-3 to TRBJ2-5, and 9 junctional nucleotides match TRBD1. This receptor has the CDR3 CAISTPDRGETQYF. The bases read TGTGCCATCAGTACGCCGGACAGGGGAGAGACCCAGTACTTC.